Following are 12 T cell receptor beta chains from one sample sequenced in a study of T cell responses to AZD1222 COVID-19 vaccine. Profiling relied on immunoSEQ multiplex PCR, and the TCRdb table lists in-frame clones only, not all of them. Of roughly 80,000 clones listed, 75% to 95% were seen once; the top ten hold 4.5%. Sequencing was performed on peripheral blood, taken on day 0 of MenACWY control vaccination. The receptors stem from an adult in good health.

The chain employs TRBV9 and TRBJ2-7; D remains ambiguous. The length of the CDR3 is 17 residues. With 3 bases removed from V and 5 bases from J, the gap between germline ends came to 24 bases. Per the germline V gene, CDR1 is SGDLS and CDR2 is YYNGEE. In DNA form, the CDR3 reads TGTGCCAGCAGCGCGAACCCGGGCGTCGCCCATCGGGACGAGCAGTACTTC. Its protein product is CASSANPGVAHRDEQYF.

The sample holds one count of this clone. The chain recombines TRBV19 with TRBJ1-5, with no clear D. CDR1 is LNHDA, CDR2 SQIVND, per germline (reference sequence). V lost 3 bases, J lost 4 bases, and 10 bases lay in between. CDR3 length equals 14 residues. As DNA, the CDR3 is TGTGCCAGTAGTATCGTGTCCGGTAATCAGCCCCAGCATTTT. Translating gives CASSIVSGNQPQHF.

The chain uses TRBV28 and TRBJ2-7; D uncertain. V shed 3 bases and J shed 6 bases, with 9 bases lying between them. This CDR3 has 12 amino acids. CDR1 and CDR2 (germline): MDHEN, SYDVKM. The CDR3 protein is CASSFARSEQYF. CDR3 DNA: TGTGCCAGCAGTTTCGCTCGCTCCGAGCAGTACTTC.

This rearrangement joins TRBV9 to TRBJ1-4, with D tentatively TRBD1 (5 bases). Trimming stripped 3 bases from V and 3 bases from J, with 15 bases between. The CDR3 is 16 amino acids. Per germline, CDR1 SGDLS and CDR2 YYNGEE. The CDR3 nucleotides are TGTGCCAGCAGCGCCCCCGGGGCCGCGGCTAATGAAAAACTGTTTTTT. Its translation: CASSAPGAAANEKLFF.

The V and J genes are TRBV19 and TRBJ1-3; D call uncertain. Germline-derived CDR1 and CDR2 are LNHDA and SQIVND (reference sequence). The CDR3 sequence is 20 residues long. The V end lost 5 bases, the J end lost 0 bases, and 26 bases lay between the germline ends. CDR3: CASSLIGMSFSDLSGNTIYF. As DNA, the CDR3 is TGTGCCAGTAGTTTGATTGGGATGTCTTTCTCCGACCTCTCTGGAAACACCATATATTTT.

The chain combines TRBV11-3 with TRBJ2-1, with D perhaps being TRBD1 or TRBD2 (5 bases each). Germline V lookup: CDR1 SGHNT, CDR2 YENEEA. The length of the CDR3 is 12 residues. V lost 1 base, J lost 8 bases, and 6 bases lay in between. The CDR3 region is CASSLGGDEQFF. CDR3 DNA sequence: TGTGCCAGCAGCTTAGGAGGGGATGAGCAGTTCTTC.

The gene calls are TRBV14 and TRBJ1-1; perhaps TRBD1 as D (5 bases). V shed 5 bases and J shed 3 bases, with 10 bases lying between them. CDR1 is SGHDN, CDR2 FVKESK, per germline. The CDR3 is 13 amino acids. The CDR3 spells CASSWQGDTEAFF. CDR3 DNA: TGTGCCAGCAGCTGGCAGGGAGACACTGAAGCTTTCTTT.

This rearrangement joins TRBV6-5 to TRBJ1-6; perhaps TRBD1 as D (5 bases). The CDR3 spans 13 residues. Germline loops: CDR1 MNHEY, CDR2 SVGAGI. Trimming took 7 bases from V and 8 from J, leaving 12 bases between them. CDR3 in amino acids: CASTGGTDSPLHF. CDR3 nucleotides: TGTGCCAGCACCGGGGGGACTGATTCACCCCTCCACTTT.

The chain uses TRBV6-5 and TRBJ1-2, with 9 bases lining up with TRBD1. With V trimmed by 8 bases and J by 4 bases, 8 bases remained unmatched. CDR1 MNHEY and CDR2 SVGAGI come from the germline V gene. The CDR3 has 14 amino acids. CDR3 region: CASLRDRVVYGYTF. The DNA of the CDR3 is TGTGCCAGCCTCCGGGACAGGGTCGTCTATGGCTACACCTTC.

The rearrangement uses TRBV28 and TRBJ2-7, with D possibly matching TRBD1 (6 bases). The V end lost 5 bases, the J end lost 4 bases, and 21 bases lay between the germline ends. From germline, CDR1 is MDHEN and CDR2 SYDVKM. The CDR3 loop spans 16 amino acids. The CDR3 is CASSPPPGDVQYEQYF. DNA of the CDR3: TGTGCCAGCAGTCCCCCCCCAGGGGATGTGCAGTACGAGCAGTACTTC.

The chain recombines TRBV28 with TRBJ1-4; D is undetermined. The V and J ends lost 2 bases and 1 base respectively, with 11 bases between them. The CDR3 is made up of 16 amino acids. The germline V gene encodes CDR1 MDHEN and CDR2 SYDVKM. CDR3 amino acids: CASSLPRVGTNEKLFF. CDR3 nucleotides: TGTGCCAGCAGTTTACCCCGAGTGGGAACTAATGAAAAACTGTTTTTT.

This clone appeared a single time. The V gene is TRBV18, the J gene TRBJ1-6; a possible D gene is TRBD1 (5 bases). Trimming shortened V by 1 base and J by 9 bases, and 13 bases separated the two germline ends. Germline V gene data show CDR1 as KGHSH and CDR2 as LQKENI. This CDR3 has 15 amino acids. The CDR3 DNA follows: TGTGCCAGCTCACCACAAGGGGTCCAAGGTTCACCCCTCCACTTT. Its translation: CASSPQGVQGSPLHF.